The rows below give T cell receptor beta chains drawn from one sample of a study of cytomegalovirus exposure and HLA in healthy donors. Some clones are missing from TCRdb's copy, which holds only in-frame ones; the method was immunoSEQ multiplex PCR. Of 160,000 or so clones in the sample, roughly 82% were seen once. Sequenced input: PBMCs. The receptors here all came from a woman aged 50 to 65 in good health and CMV-seropositive. Both conserved end residues are part of each CDR3. Each record gives: V gene, clone size, J gene, CDR3 length, D gene, CDR3 protein, CDR3 DNA. A D gene is named only where the DNA matches it firmly. For some rows the clone size is stated as once, few or many, or as a class when expanded; others skip it.

>TRBV5-1|few|TRBJ1-1|14|NA
CASSLTSSNTEAFF
TGCGCCAGCAGCTTGACTAGCTCGAACACTGAAGCTTTCTTT
>TRBV2|NA|TRBJ2-7|17|TRBD2
CASSVSLAGQSSYEQYF
TGTGCCAGCAGTGTGAGCCTAGCGGGGCAATCGTCCTACGAGCAGTACTTC
>TRBV5-8|NA|TRBJ1-2|14|NA
CASRPLGGPYGYTF
TGTGCCAGCAGACCTCTGGGTGGGCCTTATGGCTACACCTTC
>TRBV19|NA|TRBJ1-2|13|TRBD1
CASSGGQNYGYTF
TGTGCCAGTAGTGGGGGACAGAACTATGGCTACACCTTC
>TRBV15|NA|TRBJ1-4|11|NA
CATSRQEKLFF
TGTGCCACCAGCAGACAAGAAAAACTGTTTTTT
>TRBV9|NA|TRBJ2-5|14|TRBD1
CASSVEGGGETQYF
TGTGCCAGCAGCGTAGAAGGGGGCGGGGAGACCCAGTACTTC
>TRBV5-6|NA|TRBJ2-7|16|TRBD2
CASSLRTSGGREGQYF
TGTGCCAGCAGCCTCCGGACTAGCGGGGGGCGGGAGGGGCAGTACTTC
>TRBV27|NA|TRBJ2-7|14|TRBD1
CASSAGQGTYEQYF
TGTGCCAGCAGCGCGGGACAGGGGACCTACGAGCAGTACTTC
>TRBV10-3|NA|TRBJ1-2|13|NA
CAISATGRDGYTF
TGTGCCATCAGTGCGACAGGTCGGGATGGCTACACCTTC
>TRBV7-9|NA|TRBJ1-4|15|NA
CASSLEGGNHEKLFF
TGTGCCAGCAGCTTAGAGGGAGGGAACCATGAAAAACTGTTTTTT
>TRBV10-2|NA|TRBJ2-7|11|NA
CASSVSYEQYF
TGCGCCAGCAGTGTTAGCTACGAGCAGTACTTC
>TRBV14|NA|TRBJ1-1|14|NA
CASSRGGVGTEAFF
TGTGCCAGCAGCCGGGGAGGGGTAGGGACTGAAGCTTTCTTT
>TRBV7-3|NA|TRBJ2-3|14|TRBD2
CASSLRGTRDTQYF
TGTGCCAGCAGCTTAAGGGGGACTAGGGATACGCAGTATTTT
>TRBV5-1|NA|TRBJ1-1|13|TRBD1
CASSSDRGTEAFF
TGCGCCAGCAGCTCGGACAGGGGAACTGAAGCTTTCTTT
>TRBV9|few|TRBJ1-5|17|NA
CASSEGEGGSSRQPQHF
TGTGCCAGCAGCGAGGGGGAGGGAGGGTCCAGCCGTCAGCCCCAGCATTTT
>TRBV29-1|NA|TRBJ1-1|13|NA
CSVLGGTNTEAFF
TGCAGCGTTCTCGGGGGGACGAACACTGAAGCTTTCTTT
>TRBV6-5|NA|TRBJ1-1|15|TRBD1
CASSSPGQGNTEAFF
TGTGCCAGCAGTTCCCCGGGACAGGGGAATACTGAAGCTTTCTTT
>TRBV9|few|TRBJ2-1|15|TRBD1
CASSGSGTGGDEQFF
TGTGCCAGCAGCGGGTCCGGGACAGGAGGAGATGAGCAGTTCTTC
>TRBV4-3|NA|TRBJ2-3|16|NA
CASKPPPSGNTDTQYF
TGCGCCAGCAAGCCCCCCCCCTCAGGGAACACAGATACGCAGTATTTT
>TRBV5-1|NA|TRBJ2-3|15|NA
CASRSQDTGTDTQYF
TGCGCCAGCAGATCGCAGGATACGGGGACAGATACGCAGTATTTT
>TRBV2|NA|TRBJ2-2|13|NA
CASSTEDTGELFF
TGTGCCAGCAGTACGGAGGACACCGGGGAGCTGTTTTTT
>TRBV5-4|NA|TRBJ1-2|15|TRBD1
CASSHPDRGMRGYTF
TGTGCCAGCAGCCACCCGGACAGGGGAATGAGGGGCTACACCTTC
>TRBV5-1|NA|TRBJ2-6|15|NA
CASSFGSSGANVLTF
TGCGCCAGCAGCTTTGGGAGCTCTGGGGCCAACGTCCTGACTTTC
>TRBV5-6|NA|TRBJ2-3|12|TRBD2
CASSPTSGGVDF
TGTGCCAGCAGCCCGACTAGCGGGGGGGTGGATTTT
>TRBV6-1|few|TRBJ2-2|15|NA
CASSVGEAGTGELFF
TGTGCCAGCAGCGTCGGGGAGGCTGGCACCGGGGAGCTGTTTTTT
>TRBV19|NA|TRBJ2-7|13|TRBD1
CASKRTGDYEQYF
TGTGCCAGTAAACGGACAGGGGACTACGAGCAGTACTTC
>TRBV5-1|few|TRBJ1-1|15|NA
CASSLPRGSYTEAFF
TGCGCCAGCAGCTTGCCCCGGGGGTCCTACACTGAAGCTTTCTTT
>TRBV4-1|NA|TRBJ2-7|15|NA
CASSQDEGSPYEQYF
TGCGCCAGCAGCCAAGATGAGGGCAGTCCCTACGAGCAGTACTTC
>TRBV6-5|NA|TRBJ1-1|14|TRBD1
CASIQSGGNTEAFF
TGTGCCAGCATCCAATCAGGGGGGAACACTGAAGCTTTCTTT
>TRBV25-1|NA|TRBJ1-4|14|TRBD1
CASSGQGAGEKLFF
TGTGCCAGCAGTGGACAGGGGGCTGGTGAAAAACTGTTTTTT
>TRBV14|NA|TRBJ2-3|14|NA
CASSLYGGTDTQYF
TGTGCCAGCAGCCTCTACGGTGGCACAGATACGCAGTATTTT
>TRBV5-6|NA|TRBJ2-5|14|NA
CASSLATGKETQYF
TGTGCCAGCAGCTTGGCTACGGGAAAAGAGACCCAGTACTTC
>TRBV11-2|few|TRBJ1-2|13|NA
CASSVLQGKGYTF
TGTGCCAGCAGCGTACTACAGGGAAAAGGCTACACCTTC
>TRBV6-5|NA|TRBJ2-3|16|NA
CASSYSGVEGTDTQYF
TGTGCCAGCAGTTACTCAGGGGTAGAGGGCACAGATACGCAGTATTTT
>TRBV29-1|NA|TRBJ1-1|12|NA
CSVAEGGTEAFF
TGCAGCGTTGCTGAGGGCGGCACTGAAGCTTTCTTT
>TRBV19|few|TRBJ2-7|14|NA
CASSIEETGYEQYF
TGTGCCAGTAGTATAGAAGAGACAGGCTACGAGCAGTACTTC
>TRBV6-1|few|TRBJ1-6|17|NA
CASSEKGGPTYNSPLHF
TGTGCCAGCAGCGAAAAGGGGGGGCCCACTTATAATTCACCCCTCCACTTT
>TRBV2|NA|TRBJ2-7|13|NA
CASSATDSYEQYF
TGTGCCAGCAGTGCGACAGATTCCTACGAGCAGTACTTC
>TRBV28|NA|TRBJ1-5|15|NA
CASLGGGPSNQPQHF
TGTGCCAGCCTCGGAGGAGGACCGAGCAATCAGCCCCAGCATTTT
>TRBV2|once|TRBJ2-3|13|TRBD2
CARRTSGTDTQYF
TGTGCCCGCCGGACTAGCGGCACAGATACGCAGTATTTT
>TRBV4-2|NA|TRBJ2-7|13|NA
CASSQTETYEQYF
TGTGCCAGCAGCCAAACAGAAACCTACGAGCAGTACTTC
>TRBV30|few|TRBJ1-6|20|NA
CAWSVRVGIEKRSYNSPLHF
TGTGCCTGGAGTGTACGAGTGGGCATCGAGAAAAGGTCCTATAATTCACCCCTCCACTTT
>TRBV18|NA|TRBJ2-5|15|TRBD1
CASQAGTALGETQYF
TGTGCCAGCCAGGCCGGGACAGCCCTCGGGGAGACCCAGTACTTC
>TRBV2|NA|TRBJ1-6|14|TRBD1
CASNSRQGNSPLHF
TGTGCCAGCAACTCACGACAGGGCAATTCACCCCTCCACTTT
>TRBV2|once|TRBJ2-4|14|TRBD1
CASTPGQGVNIQYF
TGTGCCAGCACTCCGGGACAGGGGGTGAACATTCAGTACTTC
>TRBV5-6|NA|TRBJ2-7|15|TRBD1
CASSPLTGPPYEQYF
TGTGCCAGCAGCCCTTTGACAGGGCCGCCCTACGAGCAGTACTTC
>TRBV2|NA|TRBJ1-2|15|NA
CASSEAELSPHGYTF
TGTGCCAGCAGTGAAGCGGAACTATCTCCCCATGGCTACACCTTC
>TRBV5-1|NA|TRBJ2-3|16|TRBD2
CASSAGLAGPGDTQYF
TGCGCCAGCAGCGCCGGACTAGCGGGGCCTGGGGATACGCAGTATTTT
>TRBV7-8|NA|TRBJ1-5|18|TRBD1
CASSLVSGTGVSNQPQHF
TGTGCCAGCAGCTTAGTTAGTGGGACAGGGGTTAGCAATCAGCCCCAGCATTTT
>TRBV7-6|NA|TRBJ2-1|15|NA
CASSLGGASYNEQFF
TGTGCCAGCAGCTTAGGGGGCGCTTCCTACAATGAGCAGTTCTTC